Listed below are T cell receptor beta chains from one sample, sequenced in a study of graft-versus-host responses after intestinal transplantation. The antigens these receptors bind are not known. Assay: immunoSEQ multiplex PCR; the TCRdb copy retains only in-frame clones and omits some. The profile shows fewer than 85,000 clones, 80% to 90% of them singletons. The sample in question was unstimulated CD8+ T cells sorted from spleen or lymph node cells, obtained before intestinal transplant. The origin of the receptors is a human donor who received an intestinal transplant. CDR3s leave out the opening cysteine and the closing phenylalanine or tryptophan. Only some rows state a clone size, as once, few, many or a class for expanded clones.

v_gene	j_gene	abundance	CDR3aa
TRBV29-1	TRBJ2-1	.	SVERRGAYNEQF
TRBV7-9	TRBJ1-2	.	ASSVTGGNYGYT
TRBV4-1	TRBJ2-5	.	ASSPGPQGPQETQY
TRBV4-1	TRBJ2-7	.	ASSGGTGVDEQY
TRBV9	TRBJ1-3	.	ASSGPGQAAGNTIY
TRBV28	TRBJ1-2	.	ASTPGGDGYT
TRBV9	TRBJ2-7	few	ASSVADDSYSYEQY
TRBV19	TRBJ2-1	.	ASSPGLPNEQF
TRBV13	TRBJ1-1	.	ASSYRESEAF
TRBV27	TRBJ2-1	.	ASSLARGGRNEQF
TRBV7-9	TRBJ1-2	.	ASSSQTGAYGYT
TRBV29-1	TRBJ2-2	.	SVEDYQNTGELF
TRBV28	TRBJ1-1	once	ASSLAQGTEAF
TRBV5-1	TRBJ1-2	.	ASSSEATGAYGYT
TRBV6-1	TRBJ2-3	.	ASSERAGGSTDTQY
TRBV5-6	TRBJ2-3	.	ASHRTSGPTDTQY
TRBV5-4	TRBJ2-1	.	ASSLLAGKMNTEQF
TRBV27	TRBJ1-5	few	ASSSVQGNQPQH
TRBV6-1	TRBJ2-7	.	ASSDRTGVYEQY
TRBV15	TRBJ2-1	once	ATAESSYNEQF
TRBV4-1	TRBJ2-3	.	ASSQGRYTDTQY
TRBV7-2	TRBJ1-3	.	ASSSDSLGNTIY
TRBV4-1	TRBJ1-2	.	ASSQQPDRNYGYT
TRBV27	TRBJ2-1	.	ASSLWREVYNEQF
TRBV5-1	TRBJ2-7	.	ASSPTYRGPAYEQY
TRBV4-2	TRBJ2-7	.	ASRESGGLSYEQY
TRBV6-1	TRBJ2-1	.	ASSADREIYNEQF
TRBV27	TRBJ2-1	.	ASSLGQDYNEQF